Below, 32 T cell receptor beta chains from the same sample are listed, as sequenced in a study of T-cell reconstitution after alpha-beta-depleted transplantation in children. Using unique molecular identifiers, the investigators prepared the TCRbeta library. One entry per CDR3 protein results from TCRdb running MiXCR on the PCR reads. The sample has fewer than 500,000 distinct CDR3 sequences, 43% seen once; the top ten hold 27%. This material consisted of PBMCs, taken before TCRalphabeta/CD19-depleted stem cell transplant. All receptors come from a girl aged 2-10 years with aplastic anemia, due to receive a stem cell transplant.

The chain carries TRBV4-2 and TRBJ1-1; maybe TRBD1 (5 bases). The germline CDR1 and CDR2 sequences are LGHNA and YNFKEQ. V was trimmed by 1 base and J by 6 bases, leaving 18 bases between them. The CDR3 is made up of 16 amino acids. CDR3 nucleotides: TGTGCCAGCAGCCAAGGGGAGCGGGGCAAAAGCGCTGAAGCTTTCTTT. Translated: CASSQGERGKSAEAFF.

This clonotype was recorded a few times. The V gene is TRBV5-1, the J gene TRBJ2-3; a weak D match, TRBD2 (5 bases). Per germline, CDR1 SGHRS and CDR2 YFSETQ. V lost 4 bases and J lost 5, with 14 bases in between. The CDR3 is made up of 14 amino acids. CDR3 region: CASSPPGYLDTQYF. For the CDR3, the DNA is TGCGCCAGCAGCCCGCCGGGGTATTTAGATACGCAGTATTTT.

J is TRBJ2-3 and V is TRBV29-1, with no clear D. The V gene lost 7 bases and the J gene lost 0 bases, with 14 bases spanning the gap. In germline, CDR1 is SQVTM, CDR2 ANQGSEA. The CDR3 spans 14 residues. The CDR3 sequence: CSARRSDSTDTQYF. For the CDR3, the DNA is TGCAGCGCCCGACGGAGCGATAGCACAGATACGCAGTATTTT.

This clonotype was observed at least ten times. The CDR3 DNA is TGCGCCAGCTCCCTTTATGGGGAGAACACTGAAGCTTTCTTT. Its translation is CASSLYGENTEAFF. V gene TRBV5-1 combines with J gene TRBJ1-1; D not certain. The CDR3 loop spans 14 amino acids. CDR1 is SGHRS, CDR2 YFSETQ, per germline. V was trimmed by 7 bases and J by 1 base, leaving 14 bases between them.

This clonotype was counted between two and nine times. The chain recombines TRBV28 with TRBJ2-2; TRBD2 is a possible D gene (5 bases). The germline V gene encodes CDR1 MDHEN and CDR2 SYDVKM. The germline V and J ends were trimmed by 4 bases and 4 bases, with 16 bases remaining between them. The CDR3 spans 16 residues. The CDR3 nucleotides are TGTGCCAGCAGTTCCGTAAAGCGGAGAAGCACCGGGGAGCTGTTTTTT. This sequence encodes CASSSVKRRSTGELFF.

This clonotype was seen more than once but under ten times. A much larger clone lies a single base off, so this may be a read error. The chain uses TRBV12-3 or TRBV12-4 and TRBJ1-5; the D is unclear. The V gene lost 1 base and the J gene lost 3 bases, with 7 bases spanning the gap. This CDR3 is 14 amino acids long. CDR3 sequence: CASSLGRTNQPQHF. The CDR3 DNA follows: TGTGCCAGCAGTTTAGGGCGAACCAATCAGCCCCAGCATTTT.

The chain couples TRBV3-1 to TRBJ2-1; the match to TRBD2 covers 9 bases. CDR3 length: 17 amino acids. The junction had 15 bases not matched to a gene; V was cut back by 5 bases and J by 7 bases. Germline CDR1 reads LGHDT; CDR2 reads YNNKEL (reference sequence). The CDR3 protein is CASSSREVSGSENEQFF. CDR3 coding DNA: TGTGCCAGCAGCTCCCGGGAGGTTAGCGGGAGTGAAAATGAGCAGTTCTTC.

At least ten counts were recorded for this clonotype. V gene TRBV28 combines with J gene TRBJ2-3, with 7 bases identical to TRBD2. The CDR3 has 16 amino acids. CDR1 MDHEN and CDR2 SYDVKM come from the germline V gene. V trimming: 1 base; J trimming: 3 bases; junction bases outside the gene matches: 7. The CDR3 DNA is TGTGCCAGCAGTTTATACAGCGGGGCCTCGACAGATACGCAGTATTTT. This gives the protein CASSLYSGASTDTQYF.

This clonotype was found many times. The rearrangement uses TRBV7-8 and TRBJ1-1, with D possibly TRBD1 on 5 matching bases. Germline values: CDR1 SGHVS, CDR2 FQNEAQ. This CDR3 has 13 amino acids. The V end was cut by 4 bases, the J end by 11 bases, with 17 bases between. The CDR3 DNA reads as TGTGCCAGCAGCTCCTTTAGAGGGACGGAGGCTTTCTTT. It specifies CASSSFRGTEAFF.

This clonotype has only a few counts. The chain carries TRBV7-2 and TRBJ1-1; D unclear. The CDR3 is made up of 13 amino acids. Germline CDR1 reads SGHTA; CDR2 reads FQGNSA. V was pared by 2 bases and J by 1 base, with 5 bases between. The CDR3 reads CASSLLWNTEAFF. The CDR3 DNA reads as TGTGCCAGCAGCTTATTGTGGAACACTGAAGCTTTCTTT.

This rearrangement joins TRBV20-1 to TRBJ1-1, with D possibly matching TRBD1 (5 bases). There are 12 residues in the CDR3. Per the germline V gene, CDR1 is DFQATT and CDR2 is SNEGSKA (reference sequence). Trimming removed 5 bases from V and 4 bases from J, with 11 bases in between. The CDR3 protein is CSAPGTATEAFF. The CDR3 coding sequence is TGCAGTGCTCCCGGGACCGCCACTGAAGCTTTCTTT.

This chain connects TRBV7-6 to TRBJ2-3; possibly TRBD1 for D (5 bases). The CDR3 spans 15 residues. V lost 1 base, J lost 3 bases, and 11 bases lay in between. Germline CDR1 SGHVS, CDR2 FNYEAQ. The DNA for the CDR3 is TGTGCCAGCAGCTTAGAGCCCAGGGCGACAGATACGCAGTATTTT. Translating gives CASSLEPRATDTQYF.

The sample holds many counts of this clonotype. This chain uses TRBV28 with TRBJ2-7; 8 bases line up with TRBD2. The V segment lost 1 base and the J segment 2 bases; nucleotides outside the gene matches: 13. The CDR3 covers 18 residues. CDR1 and CDR2 from the germline V gene are MDHEN and SYDVKM. CDR3 loop: CASSLLGLAGPFPYEQYF. CDR3 sequence (DNA): TGTGCCAGCAGTTTATTGGGGCTAGCGGGTCCCTTCCCCTACGAGCAGTACTTC. Full variable domain (outside the CDR3, taken from reference TRBV28 and TRBJ2-7): DVKVTQSSRYLVKRTGEKVFLECVQDMDHENMFWYRQDPGLGLRLIYFSYDVKMKEKGDIPEGYSVSREKKERFSLILESASTNQTSMYLCASSLLGLAGPFPYEQYFGPGTRLTVT.

The V call is TRBV20-1, the J call TRBJ2-1, with D possibly being TRBD2 (6 bases). Trimming took off 6 bases at V and 7 bases at J, with 19 bases between the two ends. The CDR3 has 14 amino acids. Germline V CDR1 and CDR2: DFQATT, SNEGSKA (reference sequence). DNA of the CDR3: TGCAGTGCGGCTTCCGGGACTCCTCCTAATGAGCAGTTCTTC. Protein sequence: CSAASGTPPNEQFF.

The chain couples TRBV30 to TRBJ2-7; the match to TRBD1 covers 7 bases. Germline lookup yields CDR1 GTSNPN and CDR2 SVGIG (reference sequence). The CDR3 runs 12 residues. After removal of 4 bases from V and 3 bases from J, the junction contained 3 bases not matched to a gene. The CDR3 bases are TGTGCCTGGACCAGACAGGGCTACGAGCAGTACTTC. Protein product: CAWTRQGYEQYF.

The chain has TRBV4-2 and TRBJ2-7, with D perhaps TRBD2 (6 bases). Trimming cost V 0 bases and J 5 bases, with 17 bases left between them. The germline CDR1 and CDR2 sequences are LGHNA and YNFKEQ. CDR3 size: 16 residues. CDR3 DNA sequence: TGTGCCAGCAGCCAAGATTCGGGACTGCCGTACCACGAGCAGTACTTC. The encoded protein is CASSQDSGLPYHEQYF.

This clonotype has ten or more counts. The chain employs TRBV7-2 and TRBJ2-5; 9 bases align to TRBD1. The CDR3 runs to 13 residues. Germline lookup yields CDR1 SGHTA and CDR2 FQGNSA. J gave up 3 bases and V 5 bases, and 1 base lay outside the gene matches. The CDR3 coding sequence is TGTGCCAGCAGCAGGGACAGGGAAGAGACCCAGTACTTC. This translates into CASSRDREETQYF.

The gene calls are TRBV4-1 and TRBJ2-1; no firm D call. The CDR3 has 13 residues. V was pared by 1 base and J by 8 bases, with 9 bases between. The germline V gene has CDR1 MGHRA and CDR2 YSYEKL. CDR3 amino acids: CASSQVALYEQFF. For the CDR3, the DNA is TGCGCCAGCAGCCAAGTTGCGTTGTATGAGCAGTTCTTC.

The rearrangement uses TRBV7-2 and TRBJ2-6; D uncertain. V lost 5 bases and J lost 13, with 15 bases in between. The germline CDR1 and CDR2 sequences are SGHTA and FQGNSA. The CDR3 length is 13 residues. CDR3 sequence reads: CASSPNLLRVLTF. DNA for the CDR3: TGTGCCAGCAGCCCAAATCTCTTAAGAGTCCTGACTTTC.

V is TRBV15 and J is TRBJ2-2; D is unclear. This CDR3 region has 13 residues. Germline values: CDR1 LNHNV, CDR2 YYDKDF (reference sequence). Trimming took off 2 bases at V and 6 bases at J, with 7 bases between the two ends. CDR3 sequence reads: CATSRLPAGELFF. For the CDR3, the DNA is TGTGCCACCAGCAGACTGCCGGCCGGGGAGCTGTTTTTT.

The CDR3 coding sequence is TGCGCCAGCAGCTTGAATGCTAATCAGCCCCAGCATTTT. Protein: CASSLNANQPQHF. The chain joins TRBV5-1 to TRBJ1-5; no firm D call. Germline loops: CDR1 SGHRS, CDR2 YFSETQ. V was clipped by 1 base and J by 4 bases, with 6 bases between them. The CDR3 spans 13 residues.

The V and J genes are TRBV4-2 and TRBJ2-5, with 10 bases aligning to TRBD2. V dropped 0 bases and J dropped 2; count of bases not matched to a gene: 6. This CDR3 spans 17 amino acids. CDR1 LGHNA and CDR2 YNFKEQ come from the germline V gene. The CDR3 spells CASSQDPSGGPQETQYF. The CDR3 DNA sequence: TGTGCCAGCAGCCAAGATCCTAGCGGGGGCCCTCAAGAGACCCAGTACTTC.

The chain is built from TRBV10-3 and TRBJ2-1; the D is unclear. CDR1 and CDR2 (germline): ENHRY, SYGVKD. V lost 6 bases to trimming and J lost 10 bases, with 10 bases between them. This CDR3 region has 11 residues. Here the CDR3 DNA reads TGTGCCATCAGCTCCGTCCAGGAGCAGTTCTTC. It encodes CAISSVQEQFF.

This sequence joins TRBV7-3 and TRBJ2-5; 12 bases map to TRBD1. V was clipped by 6 bases and J by 5 bases; unmatched bases: 7. This CDR3 is built from 15 residues. Per the germline V gene, CDR1 is SGHTA and CDR2 is FQGTGA. The CDR3 loop is CASSPGTGGAETQYF. For the CDR3, the DNA is TGTGCCAGCAGTCCCGGGACAGGGGGCGCGGAGACCCAGTACTTC.

This clonotype was counted between two and nine times. J is TRBJ2-7 and V is TRBV20-1; unclear D gene. Germline CDR1 DFQATT, CDR2 SNEGSKA (reference sequence). V gave up 3 bases and J gave up 5 bases, with 11 bases separating them. The CDR3 sequence is 12 residues long. The chain's CDR3 is CSASGPIDEQYF. The CDR3 bases are TGCAGTGCTAGCGGCCCTATCGACGAGCAGTACTTC.

The J gene is TRBJ1-5, the V gene TRBV30; TRBD1 is a possible D gene (5 bases). Germline lookup yields CDR1 GTSNPN and CDR2 SVGIG (reference sequence). CDR3 length: 13 amino acids. V gave up 6 bases and J gave up 3 bases, with 12 bases separating them. The chain's CDR3 is CACNVGDNQPQHF. Written as DNA, the CDR3 is TGTGCCTGTAACGTGGGGGACAATCAGCCCCAGCATTTT. The complete variable domain, with remaining parts taken from reference TRBV30 and TRBJ1-5, reads SQTIHQWPATLVQPVGSPLSLECTVEGTSNPNLYWYRQAAGRGLQLLFYSVGIGQISSEVPQNLSASRPQDRQFILSSKKLLLSDSGFYLCACNVGDNQPQHFGDGTRLSIL.

The V gene is TRBV6-5, the J gene TRBJ2-2; TRBD2 matches 8 bases. Germline V gene data show CDR1 as MNHEY and CDR2 as SVGAGI. This CDR3 has 17 residues. The junction had 9 bases not matched to a gene; V was cut back by 0 bases and J by 6 bases. The CDR3 DNA follows: TGTGCCAGCAGTTACTCGAGGCTAGCGGGTATCGCCGGGGAGCTGTTTTTT. This codes for CASSYSRLAGIAGELFF.

This clonotype was seen a handful of times. The chain recombines TRBV5-6 with TRBJ1-5; 7 nucleotides line up with TRBD1. Germline V gene data show CDR1 as SGHDT and CDR2 as YYEEEE. The V gene end was trimmed by 0 bases and the J gene end by 5 bases; junction bases not matched to a gene: 2. The CDR3 loop spans 14 amino acids. As DNA, the CDR3 is TGTGCCAGCAGCTTGGGAGGGGGCTATCAGCCCCAGCATTTT. Protein sequence: CASSLGGGYQPQHF.

The rearrangement joins TRBV28 to TRBJ2-3; TRBD1 might be the D (6 bases). V shed 9 bases and J shed 7 bases, with 20 bases lying between them. The length of the CDR3 is 14 residues. Per the germline V gene, CDR1 is MDHEN and CDR2 is SYDVKM. The CDR3 DNA follows: TGTGCCAGTTCCCCCACAGGGAAGAGAAATACGCAGTATTTT. Encoded protein: CASSPTGKRNTQYF.

The chain combines TRBV7-8 with TRBJ2-3; D gene ambiguous. Germline V gene sequence: CDR1 SGHVS, CDR2 FQNEAQ. Trimming shortened V by 5 bases and J by 4 bases, and 16 bases separated the two germline ends. This CDR3 is built from 15 residues. The CDR3 nucleotides read TGTGCCAGCAGCCCCGGTTTTCTGAAGGCAGATACGCAGTATTTT. Translating it yields CASSPGFLKADTQYF.

The table lists this clonotype with a count of one. This chain joins TRBV12-5 and TRBJ2-5, with TRBD1 matching 9 bases. Looked up from germline, CDR1 is LGHNT and CDR2 is FRNRAP. The CDR3 length is 16 residues. Trimming removed 0 bases from V and 1 base from J; junction bases left unmatched: 3. CDR3 bases: TGTGCTAGTGGTTTGGTTTCGACAGGGGGCCAAGAGACCCAGTACTTC. Protein sequence: CASGLVSTGGQETQYF. The variable domain in full, completed from reference TRBV12-5 and TRBJ2-5, reads DARVTQTPRHKVTEMGQEVTMRCQPILGHNTVFWYRQTMMQGLELLAYFRNRAPLDDSGMPKDRFSAEMPDATLATLKIQPSEPRDSAVYFCASGLVSTGGQETQYFGPGTRLLVL.

The chain carries TRBV10-3 and TRBJ1-6; perhaps TRBD1 as D (5 bases). The CDR3 is 15 residues long. The V and J ends lost 2 bases and 9 bases respectively, with 14 bases between them. The germline V gene encodes CDR1 ENHRY and CDR2 SYGVKD. CDR3 region: CAISEGDALGSPLHF. Written as DNA, the CDR3 is TGTGCCATCAGTGAGGGGGACGCCCTTGGTTCACCCCTCCACTTT.